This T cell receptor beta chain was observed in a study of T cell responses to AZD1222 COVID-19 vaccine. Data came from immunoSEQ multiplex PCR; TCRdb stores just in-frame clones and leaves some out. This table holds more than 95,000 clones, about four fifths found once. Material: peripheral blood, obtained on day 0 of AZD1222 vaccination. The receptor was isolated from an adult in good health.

The CDR3 region is CASSNGGKTDTQYF. CDR3 DNA: TGTGCCAGTAGCAACGGGGGGAAGACAGATACGCAGTATTTT. The chain recombines TRBV19 with TRBJ2-3, with 7 bases aligning to TRBD2. Per the germline V gene, CDR1 is LNHDA and CDR2 is SQIVND (reference sequence). The CDR3 extends over 14 amino acids. V gave up 6 bases and J gave up 3 bases; unmatched junction bases: 6.